A selection of T cell receptor beta chains follows, all from one sample in a study of blood T cell repertoires in COVID-19. Profiled with immunoSEQ multiplex PCR; TCRdb holds only in-frame clones, not every one. The sample lists tens of thousands of clones; about nine tenths were seen once. The specimen was peripheral blood. The receptors stem from a man in his 70s with acute or convalescent COVID-19. Each CDR3 is given with its conserved first and last residue. Each record gives: D gene, V gene, J gene, CDR3 length, CDR3 protein. The D gene is left open where the match is weak.

d_gene: TRBD2; v_gene: TRBV6-2/TRBV6-3; j_gene: TRBJ2-1; len: 17; CDR3aa: CASSQTRGLAGANEQFF
d_gene: TRBD1; v_gene: TRBV3-1/TRBV3-2; j_gene: TRBJ2-2; len: 14; CDR3aa: CASSDREGSGELFF
d_gene: TRBD2; v_gene: TRBV14; j_gene: TRBJ2-3; len: 15; CDR3aa: CASSRGGIYTDTQYF
d_gene: .; v_gene: TRBV18; j_gene: TRBJ2-7; len: 13; CDR3aa: CASSPLESEEQYF
d_gene: .; v_gene: TRBV5-1; j_gene: TRBJ1-2; len: 13; CDR3aa: CASSFEGSWGYTF
d_gene: .; v_gene: TRBV2; j_gene: TRBJ2-7; len: 11; CDR3aa: CASSELYEQYF
d_gene: TRBD1; v_gene: TRBV27; j_gene: TRBJ1-5; len: 14; CDR3aa: CASSSDRANQPQHF
d_gene: .; v_gene: TRBV3-1/TRBV3-2; j_gene: TRBJ1-1; len: 13; CDR3aa: CASSQRESSEAFF
d_gene: TRBD2; v_gene: TRBV27; j_gene: TRBJ2-1; len: 15; CDR3aa: CASSLRLAGGGEQFF
d_gene: TRBD2; v_gene: TRBV5-1; j_gene: TRBJ2-1; len: 17; CDR3aa: CASSYAYLAGGPDEQFF
d_gene: TRBD1; v_gene: TRBV6-4; j_gene: TRBJ2-2; len: 20; CDR3aa: CASSDPTDRPRPTNTGELFF
d_gene: TRBD1; v_gene: TRBV5-1; j_gene: TRBJ1-4; len: 13; CDR3aa: CASSLEGAEKLFF
d_gene: .; v_gene: TRBV19; j_gene: TRBJ1-5; len: 14; CDR3aa: CASSVGQGGQPQHF
d_gene: TRBD2; v_gene: TRBV28; j_gene: TRBJ2-3; len: 16; CDR3aa: CASSFIWTSGSGTQYF
d_gene: TRBD2; v_gene: TRBV4-3; j_gene: TRBJ2-3; len: 16; CDR3aa: CASSQELAGGTDTQYF
d_gene: TRBD2; v_gene: TRBV5-6; j_gene: TRBJ2-1; len: 16; CDR3aa: CASSWRRPSGGAGPFF
d_gene: .; v_gene: TRBV28; j_gene: TRBJ1-1; len: 13; CDR3aa: CASDGQTNTEAFF
d_gene: TRBD2; v_gene: TRBV29-1; j_gene: TRBJ2-2; len: 14; CDR3aa: CSVIGGGSTGELFF
d_gene: .; v_gene: TRBV6-5; j_gene: TRBJ2-7; len: 14; CDR3aa: CASSYRGNSYEQYF
d_gene: TRBD2; v_gene: TRBV19; j_gene: TRBJ2-2; len: 17; CDR3aa: CASKAGGPSRNTGELFF
d_gene: TRBD1; v_gene: TRBV5-5; j_gene: TRBJ1-5; len: 14; CDR3aa: CASSGQGFHQPQHF
d_gene: TRBD2; v_gene: TRBV5-4; j_gene: TRBJ2-5; len: 17; CDR3aa: CASSLGASGGAEETQYF
d_gene: .; v_gene: TRBV28; j_gene: TRBJ1-2; len: 14; CDR3aa: CASSLGGTRGGYTF
d_gene: .; v_gene: TRBV30; j_gene: TRBJ1-2; len: 11; CDR3aa: CAWSDIPGYTF
d_gene: TRBD2; v_gene: TRBV7-3; j_gene: TRBJ2-1; len: 16; CDR3aa: CASSQGLAGGLDEQFF
d_gene: .; v_gene: TRBV24-1; j_gene: TRBJ2-2; len: 14; CDR3aa: CATSDLLAGGELFF
d_gene: .; v_gene: TRBV20-1; j_gene: TRBJ2-1; len: 14; CDR3aa: CSASDGASYNEQFF
d_gene: .; v_gene: TRBV14; j_gene: TRBJ1-2; len: 14; CDR3aa: CASSQQGPNYGYTF
d_gene: .; v_gene: TRBV4-3; j_gene: TRBJ2-7; len: 15; CDR3aa: CASSQGVLSSYEQYF
d_gene: TRBD1; v_gene: TRBV5-8; j_gene: TRBJ1-1; len: 14; CDR3aa: CASSKRQGYTEAFF
d_gene: .; v_gene: TRBV5-1; j_gene: TRBJ1-6; len: 15; CDR3aa: CASSQGQVGGSPLHF
d_gene: .; v_gene: TRBV30; j_gene: TRBJ1-5; len: 15; CDR3aa: CAWSLNQPGPQPQHF
d_gene: .; v_gene: TRBV9; j_gene: TRBJ2-2; len: 18; CDR3aa: CASSVGGRGTSNTGELFF
d_gene: TRBD1; v_gene: TRBV5-5; j_gene: TRBJ1-5; len: 15; CDR3aa: CASSSQSQGDQPQHF
d_gene: TRBD1; v_gene: TRBV4-1; j_gene: TRBJ2-7; len: 15; CDR3aa: CASSPRQGMDHEQYF
d_gene: .; v_gene: TRBV4-1; j_gene: TRBJ1-5; len: 17; CDR3aa: CASSQDLRGIGNQPQHF
d_gene: .; v_gene: TRBV9; j_gene: TRBJ1-4; len: 20; CDR3aa: CASSVGVGRAGDVDKEKLFF
d_gene: TRBD1; v_gene: TRBV6-2/TRBV6-3; j_gene: TRBJ1-1; len: 18; CDR3aa: CASSYSTTGGRANTEAFF
d_gene: .; v_gene: TRBV19; j_gene: TRBJ2-1; len: 15; CDR3aa: CASSIAGFSYNEQFF
d_gene: .; v_gene: TRBV27; j_gene: TRBJ1-6; len: 15; CDR3aa: CASSPLGGGNSPLHF
d_gene: .; v_gene: TRBV4-3; j_gene: TRBJ1-2; len: 14; CDR3aa: CASSQDDGVSGYTF
d_gene: TRBD2; v_gene: TRBV19; j_gene: TRBJ2-1; len: 14; CDR3aa: CASSTSGRVFEQFF
d_gene: TRBD1; v_gene: TRBV19; j_gene: TRBJ1-1; len: 13; CDR3aa: CASSDRTGSEAFF
d_gene: .; v_gene: TRBV18; j_gene: TRBJ2-6; len: 18; CDR3aa: CASSHAAGVVAGANVLTF
d_gene: .; v_gene: TRBV10-3; j_gene: TRBJ1-6; len: 14; CDR3aa: CAIGPVAGNSPLHF
d_gene: .; v_gene: TRBV7-2; j_gene: TRBJ1-4; len: 15; CDR3aa: CASSSRGGESEKLFF
d_gene: .; v_gene: TRBV6-2/TRBV6-3; j_gene: TRBJ2-5; len: 15; CDR3aa: CASSSPRGTLGTQYF
d_gene: .; v_gene: TRBV4-1; j_gene: TRBJ1-2; len: 19; CDR3aa: CASSQDDTVVRGTNYGYTF
d_gene: .; v_gene: TRBV28; j_gene: TRBJ2-7; len: 12; CDR3aa: CASSIRGDEQYF
d_gene: TRBD1; v_gene: TRBV27; j_gene: TRBJ2-7; len: 17; CDR3aa: CASSSKAFGTGANEQYF
d_gene: TRBD1; v_gene: TRBV7-6; j_gene: TRBJ2-1; len: 17; CDR3aa: CASSLLIGTGGGNEQFF
d_gene: TRBD1; v_gene: TRBV19; j_gene: TRBJ1-6; len: 17; CDR3aa: CASSSRQGSSYNSPLHF
d_gene: TRBD1; v_gene: TRBV10-3; j_gene: TRBJ1-6; len: 13; CDR3aa: CAIGQGENSPLHF